This TCR beta chain is from a study of T cell repertoires in cytomegalovirus infection. On the study more broadly: Public signatures in TCR beta pointed to CMV infection and matching HLA type. Study conclusions and caveats: HLA-C-restricted TCR beta clonotypes specific for CMV led the ex vivo response.

TCRdb reprocessed the reads with MiXCR, giving one entry per CDR3 protein. In the table there are 560,000 or so distinct CDR3 sequences, 16% of which are singletons. Germline V gives CDR1 LGHNT, CDR2 FRNRAP. CDR3 size: 13 residues. Between the trimmed V and J ends, which lost 0 bases and 8 bases, there was a span of 10 bases. This clonotype was detected ten times or more. Its antigen is currently unknown. Sequenced: CD8+ T cells from PBMCs. The sequence was obtained from a human donor in good health (CMV status not recorded). Some clones in this sample may be carry-over from other donors' samples. The rearrangement links TRBV12-5 to TRBJ1-1, with D uncertain. The CDR3 protein is CASGLVFGKEAFF. As DNA, the CDR3 is TGTGCTAGTGGTTTGGTATTTGGGAAAGAAGCTTTCTTT. Full variable domain (missing parts from reference TRBV12-5 and TRBJ1-1): DARVTQTPRHKVTEMGQEVTMRCQPILGHNTVFWYRQTMMQGLELLAYFRNRAPLDDSGMPKDRFSAEMPDATLATLKIQPSEPRDSAVYFCASGLVFGKEAFFGQGTRLTVV.